Sequencing of this T cell receptor beta chain was carried out in a study of blood T cell repertoires in COVID-19 (dated by TCRdb to 2020 to 2021). Some background on the complete study: Samples from collaborators originated in the United States, Italy and Spain and spanned both the acute and convalescent phases of COVID-19. Where available, HLA class I and class II types were obtained from metadata supplied by the sample provider rather than from assay-based typing. The material from the prospective study consisted of cDNA or gDNA derived from T cells, B-cell-depleted T cells, or PBMCs. The samples were drawn from the first 160 participants of the ongoing ImmuneRACE study and from over a thousand subjects provided by 6 global collaborators. Subjects who had been exposed to COVID-19, were actively infected with it, or had recovered from it provided the deeply sampled blood TCRbeta repertoires that made up the dataset. Nearly every sample came with metadata listing a de-identified subject ID, COVID-19 status, age in years and sex. The repertoires were made available in a free public database intended to serve as a resource for research on the immune response to SARS-CoV-2. On the study overall, not on this receptor specifically: Clinical and demographic metadata were provided uncurated, with the amount varying by source and participant.

The collaborating institutions used their own protocols to collect whole blood in K2EDTA tubes. For TCRbeta analysis, collaborators shipped samples as frozen whole blood, isolated PBMCs, or DNA extracted from either of those sample types. TCRbeta CDR3 regions were amplified from genomic DNA using the immunoSEQ Assay, a bias-controlled multiplex PCR. The paper's processing steps were these. The number of nucleated cells in each sample was estimated from the amplification of reference gene primers within the assay. Sequence reads were collapsed and filtered to measure the absolute abundance of every unique TCRbeta CDR3 rearrangement. For each sample, productive Simpson clonality was calculated as the square root of Simpson's diversity index over productive rearrangements. Sourced from immuneACCESS, this table was stored by TCRdb with only in-frame sequences that have V and J called. A share of the clones is absent; for the studies checked, an unresolved V gene accounts for under half, and the remainder has no known explanation. The V and J calls and the clone size are those of that table, but D and trimming were determined from the DNA. The sample records more than 95,000 clones, roughly 87% of which are singletons. The ten biggest clones cover 7% to 9% of the sample.

In this sample, this clone turned up a few times. Its binding antigen is unknown. No base-level quality is on record; no much larger clone is a single base apart. Its CDR3 holds 14 amino acids, cysteine through phenylalanine. Only the CDR3 portion is preserved as DNA: 42 bases, with reading frame beginning at the first base. V and J lose 2 bases and 14 bases, and a span of 21 bases separates them. In the germline V gene, CDR1 corresponds to SNHLY and CDR2 to FYNNEI. This chain joins TRBV2 to TRBJ1-2, with no reliable assignment of the D segment. This receptor was obtained from a human donor in a cohort sampled during active COVID-19. The specimen sequenced was peripheral blood. The nucleotide sequence is TGTGCCAGCAGTGAATCTTACGAGGCGGGGAAATCTACCTTC. This is translated as CASSESYEAGKSTF.